This is a list of T cell receptor beta chains from one sample in a study of T cells in Graves' hyperthyroidism and ophthalmopathy. TCRdb called the multiplex PCR reads again in MiXCR, with one record for every CDR3 protein. The table lists about 690,000 distinct CDR3 sequences, 17% of them singletons. The sample comprised blood. These receptors were collected from a man between 45 and 60 years old with Graves' hyperthyroidism. Both conserved end residues are part of each CDR3. The order of the fields is CDR3 DNA, CDR3 protein, J gene, V gene, clone size, D gene. The D gene is left open where the match is weak. Clone size, where shown, is once, few, many, or a class for clones that have expanded.

CDR3 DNA: TGCAGTGCTAGAACGCCGGGACAGGGGAACCCCCTCCACTTT
CDR3 protein: CSARTPGQGNPLHF
J gene: TRBJ1-6
V gene: TRBV20-1
clone size: many
D gene: TRBD1

CDR3 DNA: TGTGCCATCAGTGAGTCGACGGGATACACCGGGGAGCTGTTTTTT
CDR3 protein: CAISESTGYTGELFF
J gene: TRBJ2-2
V gene: TRBV10-3
clone size: .
D gene: .

CDR3 DNA: TGTGCCAGCAGTGAGAACGGTGGCACAGATACGCAGTATTTT
CDR3 protein: CASSENGGTDTQYF
J gene: TRBJ2-3
V gene: TRBV2
clone size: .
D gene: .

CDR3 DNA: TGTGCCAGCAGCTTGGCCTTAGGTCATCAGATCTACGAGCAGTACTTC
CDR3 protein: CASSLALGHQIYEQYF
J gene: TRBJ2-7
V gene: TRBV5-5
clone size: few
D gene: .

CDR3 DNA: TGTGCCAGCAGCCACAAGACAGCGGCTGGCTACACCTTC
CDR3 protein: CASSHKTAAGYTF
J gene: TRBJ1-2
V gene: TRBV6-1
clone size: few
D gene: .

CDR3 DNA: TGTGCCAGCAGCTTATTACAACCGAACACTGAAGCTTTCTTT
CDR3 protein: CASSLLQPNTEAFF
J gene: TRBJ1-1
V gene: TRBV7-2
clone size: many
D gene: .

CDR3 DNA: TGTGCCAGCAGTGAAATTAAAGAAATTTATTGGACTAGCGCCTACAATGAGCAGTTCTTC
CDR3 protein: CASSEIKEIYWTSAYNEQFF
J gene: TRBJ2-1
V gene: TRBV6-1
clone size: many
D gene: TRBD2

CDR3 DNA: TGTGCCAGCAGTTACGGCACTCCGATCTACGAGCAGTACTTC
CDR3 protein: CASSYGTPIYEQYF
J gene: TRBJ2-7
V gene: TRBV6-9
clone size: few
D gene: .

CDR3 DNA: TGTGCCAGCAATCTAGCGGGAGGTGGAGAGACCCAGTACTTC
CDR3 protein: CASNLAGGGETQYF
J gene: TRBJ2-5
V gene: TRBV28
clone size: many
D gene: TRBD2

CDR3 DNA: TGTGCCAGCAGCCAGATAGGAGAAGGAGGGTCCGATGAGCAGTTCTTC
CDR3 protein: CASSQIGEGGSDEQFF
J gene: TRBJ2-1
V gene: TRBV3-1
clone size: .
D gene: .

CDR3 DNA: TGTGCCAGCAGCCACGGACTAGCGGGAGTTTCCTACAATGAGCAGTTCTTC
CDR3 protein: CASSHGLAGVSYNEQFF
J gene: TRBJ2-1
V gene: TRBV3-1
clone size: .
D gene: TRBD2

CDR3 DNA: TGTGCCAGCAGTACCCGGGACGGCTATGGCTACACCTTC
CDR3 protein: CASSTRDGYGYTF
J gene: TRBJ1-2
V gene: TRBV12-3/TRBV12-4
clone size: few
D gene: .

CDR3 DNA: TGTGCCAGTAGTATTGGGCAGGGGGCTCGTTATGGCTACACCTTC
CDR3 protein: CASSIGQGARYGYTF
J gene: TRBJ1-2
V gene: TRBV19
clone size: many
D gene: TRBD1

CDR3 DNA: TGTGCCTGGAGGAAACCAGGGGCCAACGTCCTGACTTTC
CDR3 protein: CAWRKPGANVLTF
J gene: TRBJ2-6
V gene: TRBV30
clone size: many
D gene: .

CDR3 DNA: TGCACCATCCGGAGGGTTGAGACCCAGTACTTC
CDR3 protein: CTIRRVETQYF
J gene: TRBJ2-5
V gene: TRBV29-1
clone size: .
D gene: .

CDR3 DNA: TGTGCCAGCAGTTTATGGGACAAAATAGGCGAGCAGTACTTC
CDR3 protein: CASSLWDKIGEQYF
J gene: TRBJ2-7
V gene: TRBV27
clone size: many
D gene: .